This T cell receptor beta chain was sequenced during a study of blood T cells in healthy people across ages. This clonotype was detected once. What it binds is not known. Per the germline V gene, CDR1 is GTSNPN and CDR2 is SVGIG (reference sequence). The CDR3 has 11 residues. Drawn from each donor were ten milliliters of peripheral blood. A second about 7 to 11 cycle PCR used barcoded and J-beta primers. Via MiXCR, TCRdb re-called the 5' RACE reads, giving one row per CDR3 protein. The table records 1.5 million to 2 million distinct CDR3 sequences, 25% to 30% of them present only once. Study-level results: Researchers said unsorted PBMCs prevented a conclusive naive versus antigen-experienced comparison. Strong correlation was found linking TCR beta diversity to naive T cell percentage. Per million T cells, TCR beta diversity dropped about linearly as age rose.

The TCR was taken from a woman aged 25 to 39 in good health. This chain links TRBV30 with TRBJ2-7; D may correspond to TRBD1 or TRBD2 (5 bases each). The closer fit of TRBJ2-5 to the DNA end suggests the J call may be wrong. The sample comprised blood. In DNA form, the CDR3 reads TGTGCCTGGAGTCAGGGACAGACCCAGTACTTC. Translating it yields CAWSQGQTQYF.